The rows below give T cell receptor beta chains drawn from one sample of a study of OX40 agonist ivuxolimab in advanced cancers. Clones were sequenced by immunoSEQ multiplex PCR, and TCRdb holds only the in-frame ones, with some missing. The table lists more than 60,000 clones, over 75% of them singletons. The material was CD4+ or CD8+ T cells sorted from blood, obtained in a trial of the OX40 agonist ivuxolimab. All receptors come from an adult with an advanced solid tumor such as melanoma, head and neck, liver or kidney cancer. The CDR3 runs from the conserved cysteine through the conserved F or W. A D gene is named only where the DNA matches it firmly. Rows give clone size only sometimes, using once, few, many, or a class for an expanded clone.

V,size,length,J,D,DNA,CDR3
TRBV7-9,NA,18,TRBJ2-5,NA,TGTGCCAGCAGCCAGACGTCTAGCGCTGCTCCGTACCAAGAGACCCAGTACTTC,CASSQTSSAAPYQETQYF
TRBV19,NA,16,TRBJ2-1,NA,TGTGCCAGTAGACGGTATATGGGGGGCGCCTACAATGAGCAGTTCTTC,CASRRYMGGAYNEQFF
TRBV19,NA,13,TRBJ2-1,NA,TGTGCCAGTAGTACCACCATGATGGGGGAGCAGTTCTTC,CASSTTMMGEQFF
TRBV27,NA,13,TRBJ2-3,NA,TGTGCCAGCAGCCGGCCGTACACAGATACGCAGTATTTT,CASSRPYTDTQYF
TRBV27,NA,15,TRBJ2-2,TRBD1,TGTGCCAGCAGCCTAGGGGGCCAATACACCGGGGAGCTGTTTTTT,CASSLGGQYTGELFF
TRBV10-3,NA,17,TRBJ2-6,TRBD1,TGTGCCATCAGTGCGGGACAGGGTTTGATTGGGGCCAACGTCCTGACTTTC,CAISAGQGLIGANVLTF
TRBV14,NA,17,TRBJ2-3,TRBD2,TGTGCCAGCAGCCAAGATTTTCTAGCGGCTAGCACAGATACGCAGTATTTT,CASSQDFLAASTDTQYF
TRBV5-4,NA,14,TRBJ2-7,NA,TGTGCCAGCAGCTGGGGGAAGGATTCCTACGAGCAGTACTTC,CASSWGKDSYEQYF
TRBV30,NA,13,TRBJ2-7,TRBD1,TGTGCCTGGAGTACAGGGGGCCTATCCGAGCAGTACTTC,CAWSTGGLSEQYF
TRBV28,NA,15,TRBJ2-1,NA,TGTGCCAGCAGTTTCCTAATGGTCGCCGGCAATGAGCAGTTCTTC,CASSFLMVAGNEQFF
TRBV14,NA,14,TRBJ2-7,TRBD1,TGTGCCAGCAGCCAAGGTGGGACAGGGGACGAGCAGTACTTC,CASSQGGTGDEQYF
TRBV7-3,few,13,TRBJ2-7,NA,TGTGCCAGCAGCCCCCAGGATGGGTACGAGCAGTACTTC,CASSPQDGYEQYF
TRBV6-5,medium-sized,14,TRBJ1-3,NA,TGTGCCAGCAGTCGGGGGGGGCTTGGAAACACCATATATTTT,CASSRGGLGNTIYF
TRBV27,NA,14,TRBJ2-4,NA,TGTGCCAGCAGTCCGCGGACCCCCGACTACATTCAGTACTTC,CASSPRTPDYIQYF
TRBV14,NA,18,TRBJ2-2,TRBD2,TGTGCCAGCAGCCAACGAAGGGACCTAGCGGGTTACGCCGGGGAGCTGTTTTTT,CASSQRRDLAGYAGELFF
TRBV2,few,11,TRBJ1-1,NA,TGTGCCAGCAGGGGTGGCACTGAAGCTTTCTTT,CASRGGTEAFF
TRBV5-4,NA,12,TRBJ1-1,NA,TGTGCCAGCAGCTTCGGGGGCGCTGAAGCTTTCTTT,CASSFGGAEAFF
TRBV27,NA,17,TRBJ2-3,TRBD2,TGTGCCAGCAGTACCCGGTCGGGGGGGTTAAGGCCAGATACGCAGTATTTT,CASSTRSGGLRPDTQYF
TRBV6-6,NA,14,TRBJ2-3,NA,TGTGCCAGCAGTTACCTTGGGGGCACAGATACGCAGTATTTT,CASSYLGGTDTQYF
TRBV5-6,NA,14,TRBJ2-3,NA,TGTGCCAGCACCCCTAGCGAGAACACAGATACGCAGTATTTT,CASTPSENTDTQYF
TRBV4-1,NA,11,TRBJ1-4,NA,TGCGCCAGCAGCCAACGAGAAAAACTGTTTTTT,CASSQREKLFF
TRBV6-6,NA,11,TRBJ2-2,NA,TGTGCCAGCAGGTGGTCCGGGGAGCTGTTTTTT,CASRWSGELFF
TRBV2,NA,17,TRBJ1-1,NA,TGTGCCAGCAGTATTCCAACGGGTAGGGGCATGAACACTGAAGCTTTCTTT,CASSIPTGRGMNTEAFF
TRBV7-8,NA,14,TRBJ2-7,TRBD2,TGTGCCAGCAGCCAGATGGGAGCGGGGGGCGAGCAGTACTTC,CASSQMGAGGEQYF
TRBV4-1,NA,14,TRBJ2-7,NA,TGCGCCAGCAGCCAAGTTTACAACACTAACGAGCAGTACTTC,CASSQVYNTNEQYF
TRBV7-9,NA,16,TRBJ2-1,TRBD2,TGTGCCAGCAGCCCCCGGCGGGAGGAGTCCTACAATGAGCAGTTCTTC,CASSPRREESYNEQFF